This T cell receptor beta chain was obtained from a study of CD8 T cells in ankylosing spondylitis. TCRdb reprocessed the 5' RACE reads with MiXCR, giving one entry per CDR3 protein. This sample has around 150,000 distinct CDR3 sequences, with 44% found just once. CDR1 SGHAT and CDR2 FQNNGV come from the germline V gene. This CDR3 is 15 amino acids long. V lost 0 bases and J lost 2, with 8 bases in between. Points from the study as a whole: The study identified a TCR beta motif of fewer than 10 highly homologous variants that appeared characteristic of ankylosing spondylitis blood. Researchers report that disease-linked clones proved CD8+ and relatively rare in peripheral blood. From matched ankylosing spondylitis synovial fluid, disease-linked clones were reportedly recovered at significantly enriched levels. Existing reports had already noted some motif variants in reactive arthritis synovial fluid and blood.

To note about this clonotype: Its antigen is not known.

The source material was synovial fluid, either unsorted or a sorted T cell fraction (not recorded which). The sequence came from a male donor with ankylosing spondylitis. V gene TRBV11-2 combines with J gene TRBJ2-1, with D maybe TRBD2 (6 bases). The CDR3 sequence: CASSLELAAYNEQFF. In DNA form, the CDR3 reads TGTGCCAGCAGCTTAGAGTTAGCGGCCTACAATGAGCAGTTCTTC.